These T cell receptor beta chains were read from a single sample in a study of T cell responses to AZD1222 COVID-19 vaccine. The protocol was immunoSEQ multiplex PCR, while the TCRdb copy is restricted to in-frame clones and leaves out a portion. The table has about 79,000 clones, 80% seen once. The starting material was peripheral blood, obtained on day 0 of AZD1222 vaccination. These receptors were obtained from an adult in good health. CDR3s include the opening cysteine and the closing phenylalanine or tryptophan. The D gene is left open where the match is weak. Clone size is shown for a subset of rows, as once, few, many or a class of expanded clone.

v_call	clone_size	j_call	d_call	cdr3_nt	cdr3_aa
TRBV25-1	once	TRBJ1-1	.	TGTGCCAGCAGTGAGTACGGTCAGGGGAACACTGAAGCTTTCTTT	CASSEYGQGNTEAFF
TRBV4-1	.	TRBJ2-7	.	TGCGCCAGCAGCCTTAGGGACACCGACTCCTACGAGCAGTACTTC	CASSLRDTDSYEQYF
TRBV7-8	.	TRBJ2-7	.	TGTGCCAGCAGCCCTTGGGGCTACGAGCAGTACTTC	CASSPWGYEQYF
TRBV10-3	.	TRBJ2-6	.	TGTGCCATCAGTGGAGGCTCCTCTGGGGCCAACGTCCTGACTTTC	CAISGGSSGANVLTF
TRBV4-1	.	TRBJ1-6	TRBD1	TGCGCCAGCAGCCAAGCGTTAGGGGGCCGTGCGAACTCACCCCTCCACTTT	CASSQALGGRANSPLHF
TRBV7-9	few	TRBJ2-7	.	TGTGCCAGCAGCTTACCCGGGAGAGAGACCTACGAGCAGTACTTC	CASSLPGRETYEQYF
TRBV5-1	.	TRBJ1-1	.	TGCGCCAGCAGCTTGAATCGGGGGACGAGCACTGAAGCTTTCTTT	CASSLNRGTSTEAFF
TRBV11-2	few	TRBJ2-1	TRBD2	TGTGCCAGCAGCTGGACTAGAGTTAATGAGCAGTTCTTC	CASSWTRVNEQFF
TRBV4-2	.	TRBJ2-5	.	TGTGCCAGCAGCCTTACGACAGGTGGGGGGGTACAAGAGACCCAGTACTTC	CASSLTTGGGVQETQYF
TRBV18	.	TRBJ2-5	.	TGTGCCAGCTCACCAGGCTCGGGGGGCTCCAGGGAGACCCAGTACTTC	CASSPGSGGSRETQYF
TRBV5-6	.	TRBJ2-7	TRBD2	TGTGCCAGCAGCTTGAGGGGACTACCTTCCTACGAGCAGTACTTC	CASSLRGLPSYEQYF
TRBV27	.	TRBJ1-5	TRBD1	TGTGCCAGCAGTCCACAACTCCGACAGGGGACGTTAGGTCAGCCCCAGCATTTT	CASSPQLRQGTLGQPQHF
TRBV7-6	.	TRBJ2-2	.	TGTGCCAGCAGCTACTCGGGGACGGTCAACACCGGGGAGCTGTTTTTT	CASSYSGTVNTGELFF
TRBV7-6	.	TRBJ1-2	TRBD1	TGTGCCAGCGGAACCAGGGGGCTTCTCTATGGCTACACCTTC	CASGTRGLLYGYTF
TRBV5-6	.	TRBJ2-7	TRBD1	TGTGCCAGCAGCACGGGACAGGGGTTCTCCTACGAGCAGTACTTC	CASSTGQGFSYEQYF
TRBV5-8	.	TRBJ1-2	.	TGTGCCAGCAGCTTTGCCGGGGCGAGCTATGGCTACACCTTC	CASSFAGASYGYTF
TRBV20-1	few	TRBJ1-4	.	TGCAGTGCTAGTGTGAGCAGGGACTTCCTAGGGACTAATGAAAAACTGTTTTTT	CSASVSRDFLGTNEKLFF
TRBV10-1	.	TRBJ2-3	.	TGCGCCAGCAGTTTATCGACCCCCGCAGATACGCAGTATTTT	CASSLSTPADTQYF
TRBV5-8	once	TRBJ2-3	TRBD1	TGTGCCAGCAGCTGGGGGACAGGGGGAAACACAGATACGCAGTATTTT	CASSWGTGGNTDTQYF
TRBV4-1	.	TRBJ1-2	.	TGCGCCAGCAGCCAGGCCCTACAGGGTCTCTATGGCTACACCTTC	CASSQALQGLYGYTF
TRBV4-2	.	TRBJ2-1	.	TGTGCCAGCAGCCAAGCACCGGCCACCTACAATGAGCAGTTCTTC	CASSQAPATYNEQFF
TRBV3-1/TRBV3-2	.	TRBJ2-2	TRBD2	TGTGCCAGCAGCCCGACTAGCGGGAACACCGGGGAGCTGTTTTTT	CASSPTSGNTGELFF
TRBV5-1	.	TRBJ2-2	TRBD2	TGCGCCAGCAGCTTGGAAGGACTAGCGAACACCGGGGAGCTGTTTTTT	CASSLEGLANTGELFF
TRBV7-2	.	TRBJ1-2	TRBD1	TGTGCCAGCAGTCCGGGACAGGGAAGCCGTGGCTACACCTTC	CASSPGQGSRGYTF
TRBV2	once	TRBJ1-2	.	TGTGCCAGCAGTGAAGTTGACAGGACCTTCTATGGCTACACCTTC	CASSEVDRTFYGYTF
TRBV20-1	once	TRBJ2-2	TRBD2	TGCAGTGCTGGTGGGACTAGCGGGTGGAACACCGGGGAGCTGTTTTTT	CSAGGTSGWNTGELFF
TRBV6-5	.	TRBJ1-1	.	TGTGCCAGTAAGACAGGAGGGAACACTGAAGCTTTCTTT	CASKTGGNTEAFF
TRBV6-5	once	TRBJ1-5	.	TGTGCCAGCACCGTTTTTAGCAATCAGCCCCAGCATTTT	CASTVFSNQPQHF
TRBV7-9	.	TRBJ2-4	.	TGTGCCAGCAGCTTAGTTGGGGGTGCCAAAAACATTCAGTACTTC	CASSLVGGAKNIQYF
TRBV7-9	.	TRBJ2-1	.	TGTGCCAGCAGCTTTGAGGGAAAAGAGCAGTTCTTC	CASSFEGKEQFF
TRBV5-1	.	TRBJ2-1	TRBD2	TGCGCCAGCAGCTGGGACCGGGGGGCCGGGACTAGCGCACATAGCTCCTACAATGAGCAGTTCTTC	CASSWDRGAGTSAHSSYNEQFF
TRBV5-1	.	TRBJ1-4	TRBD1	TGCGCCAGCAGCGCGGGACAGGCAGATGAAAAACTGTTTTTT	CASSAGQADEKLFF